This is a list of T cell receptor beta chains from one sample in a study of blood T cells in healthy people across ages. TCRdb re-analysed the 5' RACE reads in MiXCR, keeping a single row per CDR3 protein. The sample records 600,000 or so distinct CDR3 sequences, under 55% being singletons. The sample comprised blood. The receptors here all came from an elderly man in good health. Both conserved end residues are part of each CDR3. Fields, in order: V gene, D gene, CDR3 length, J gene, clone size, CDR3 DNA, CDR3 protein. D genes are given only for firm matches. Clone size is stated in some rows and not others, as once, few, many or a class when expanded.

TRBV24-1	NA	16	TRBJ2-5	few	TGTGCCACCAGTGATGCGGCCCCGACTTCGGGAAAGACCCAGTACTTC	CATSDAAPTSGKTQYF
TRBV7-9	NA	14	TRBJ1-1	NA	TGTGCCAGCAGCAAACAGGGACTGGGAACTGAAGCTTTCTTT	CASSKQGLGTEAFF
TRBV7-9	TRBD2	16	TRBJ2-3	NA	TGTGCCAGCCGAATCGGGGAACGCGGGAGGACCGATACGCAGTATTTT	CASRIGERGRTDTQYF
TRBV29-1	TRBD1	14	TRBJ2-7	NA	TGCAGCGTTGAAAAGGGACAGACCCTCGGCGAGCAGTACTTC	CSVEKGQTLGEQYF
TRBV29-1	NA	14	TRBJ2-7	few	TGCAGCGTTCGTTGGACAGGCCTGGGGGGGGAGCAGTACTTC	CSVRWTGLGGEQYF
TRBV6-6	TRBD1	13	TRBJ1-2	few	TGTGCCAGCAGTAGGGGGCTGGGCTATGGCTACACCTTC	CASSRGLGYGYTF
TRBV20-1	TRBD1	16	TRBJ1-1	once	TGCAGTGCTAGACCTCTGAGGGGACAGGGGAACACTGAAGCTTTCTTT	CSARPLRGQGNTEAFF
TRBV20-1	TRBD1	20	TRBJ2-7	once	TGCAGTGCTAGATTTCCGGGACAGAGAAACCCTCGGAACTCCTACAATGAGCAGTACTTC	CSARFPGQRNPRNSYNEQYF
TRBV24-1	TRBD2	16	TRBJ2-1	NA	TGTGCCACCAGTGATATCGGGACTAGCGGGAGGATTGAGCAGTTCTTC	CATSDIGTSGRIEQFF
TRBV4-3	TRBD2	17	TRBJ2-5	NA	TGCGCCAGCAGCCAAGAGGCGGGACTAGCGGGACAAGAGACCCAGTACTTC	CASSQEAGLAGQETQYF
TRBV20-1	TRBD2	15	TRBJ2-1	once	TGCAGTGCTTCTAACCCCGGGACTAGCCTCGCTGAGCAGTTCTTC	CSASNPGTSLAEQFF
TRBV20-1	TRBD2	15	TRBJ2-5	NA	TGCAGTGCTAGTCAGGCTAGCGGGAGAGGAGAGACCCAGTACTTC	CSASQASGRGETQYF
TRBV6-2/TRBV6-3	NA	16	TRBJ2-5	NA	TGTGCCAGCAGTTCTGGGGGTAGCTCGGCTAAAGAGACCCAGTACTTC	CASSSGGSSAKETQYF
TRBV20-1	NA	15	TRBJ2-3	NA	TGCAGTGCTGGGCGTGGGGGGATCAGCACAGATACGCAGTATTTT	CSAGRGGISTDTQYF
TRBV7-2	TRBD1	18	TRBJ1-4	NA	TGTGCCAGCAGCGACGCAGTATACGACAGGGCTCGGGGCGAAAAACTGTTTTTT	CASSDAVYDRARGEKLFF
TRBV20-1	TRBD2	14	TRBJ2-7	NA	TGCAGTGCTATTAGCGGGAGGAGCTACAATGAGCAGTACTTC	CSAISGRSYNEQYF
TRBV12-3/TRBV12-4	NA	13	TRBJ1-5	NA	TGTGCCAGCAGTTTTCATGGATCATCGCCCCAGCATTTT	CASSFHGSSPQHF
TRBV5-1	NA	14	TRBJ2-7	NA	TGCGCCAGCAGCGTGGAACAGGCGATCTACGAGCAGTACTTC	CASSVEQAIYEQYF
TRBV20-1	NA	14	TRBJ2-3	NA	TGCAGTGCTCCCCGACTAGGGAATACAGATACGCAGTATTTT	CSAPRLGNTDTQYF
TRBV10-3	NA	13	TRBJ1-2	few	TGTGCCATCAGTGGGGATGGGTATGCCGGCTACACCTTC	CAISGDGYAGYTF
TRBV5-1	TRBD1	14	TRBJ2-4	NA	TGCGCCAGCAGCTCAGACAGGGTCCAGAGCATTCAGTACTTC	CASSSDRVQSIQYF
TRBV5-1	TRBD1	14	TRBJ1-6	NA	TGCGCCAGCACGACAGGGGGAGTTAATTCACCCCTCCACTTT	CASTTGGVNSPLHF
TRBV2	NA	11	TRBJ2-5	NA	TGTGCCAGTTGCCCTGGGGAGACCCAGTACTTC	CASCPGETQYF
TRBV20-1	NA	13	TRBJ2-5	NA	TGCAGTGCTAGACACATAAGCAGGGAGACCCAGTACTTC	CSARHISRETQYF
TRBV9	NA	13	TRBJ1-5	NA	TGTGCCAGCAGCGGTGGTAGCGGCACGCCCCAGCATTTT	CASSGGSGTPQHF
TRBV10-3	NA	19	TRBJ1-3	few	TGTGCCATCAGTGAGTCGGCGGGCAGACGGACAATCTCTGGAAACACCATATATTTT	CAISESAGRRTISGNTIYF
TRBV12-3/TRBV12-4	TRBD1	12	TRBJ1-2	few	TGTGCCAGCAGTCCGACAGGGAATGGCTACACCTTC	CASSPTGNGYTF